This T cell receptor beta chain was sequenced in a study of CD8 T cells in Susac syndrome. Study as a whole: Sequenced Susac syndrome patients included about six with clinically active disease and 8 or 9 in remission. Intravenous immunoglobulin alone or corticosteroids were being given to patients with Susac syndrome at blood draw, unless they were therapy-naive.

FACS was used to enrich TEMRA cells, whereas the CD8+ and CD4+ T cells were obtained by negative isolation. CDR1 is LGHDT and CDR2 is YNNKEL in the germline V gene (reference sequence). Trimming took off 1 base at V and 0 bases at J, with 11 bases between the two ends. The length of the CDR3 is 16 residues. Reverse transcription of roughly 0.5 to 1 ug RNA used random hexamers. Amplification of TCR beta CDR3 used immunoSEQ multiplex PCR across 54 Vbeta and 13 Jbeta. TCRdb recomputed calls from the immunoSEQ multiplex PCR reads with MiXCR, one row per CDR3 protein. The sample shows about 200,000 distinct CDR3 sequences, 91% of them seen only once.

The TCR sequence derives from a human donor with Susac syndrome. The J gene is TRBJ2-3, the V gene TRBV3-1; D not resolved. The sequenced material came from CD4+ T cells from PBMCs. The CDR3 reads CASSQAALTSTDTQYF. The CDR3 nucleotides are TGTGCCAGCAGCCAAGCAGCGTTAACTAGCACAGATACGCAGTATTTT.